This entry concerns a single T cell receptor (beta chain). Its antigen specificity is not known. Qualities for individual bases were not recorded, and no much larger clone is one base off. Taken from the germline V gene (reference sequence), the CDR1 and CDR2 loops are LNHDA and SQIVND. The V end loses 6 bases and the J end loses 0 bases, and a stretch of 12 bases separates them. Including the terminal cysteine and phenylalanine, the CDR3 comprises 15 residues. Only the CDR3 DNA stays, 45 bases, in frame from base 1. These data come from a study of T cell responses to AZD1222 COVID-19 vaccine (TCRdb year 2021). With respect to the entire study: Because spike-specific TCR depth and breadth did not differ between the two schedules, AZD1222 recipients who got a second dose at roughly 4 weeks were pooled with those who got a second dose at roughly 12 weeks. TCR sequencing was performed for about 240 trial participants, of whom some 200 were given two doses of AZD1222 and 26 were given two doses of MenACWY control vaccine. Trial participants were enrolled into age subgroups of 18-55, 56-69 and 70-plus years, which contained around 150, 29 and 61 TCR-sequenced participants, respectively. General study outcomes and caveats: Participants were mostly white British, with more females than males. The authors suggested clonal diversity may have been underestimated. In the small 56-69-year group, the increase in depth fell short of significance, most likely because of low power. CD4 TCRs associated with the vaccine covered the entire spike protein, and the dominant responses were in regions 160-218 and 743-854. Reportedly, almost half of the unique spike-specific TCRs recognized epitopes lying outside the regions that are mutated in the B.1.351 and B.1.1.7 variants. Because no day 14 peak-response samples were available, repertoires were characterized only after the peak T cell response. A significant rise in spike-specific TCR breadth and depth was observed after two AZD1222 doses relative to day 0 and relative to MenACWY recipients. Conclusions about previously exposed vaccinees were limited because only six AZD1222 recipients were SARS-CoV-2 seropositive at baseline.

The CDR3 regions of human TCRbeta chains were analyzed by immunosequencing. Per the authors' processing: Repertoire TCRs were checked for matches against a reference library of SARS-CoV-2-specific TCRs that had been generated using the MIRA antigen-specificity platform. Breadth was defined as the fraction of unique TCRs that were SARS-CoV-2-associated, and depth was defined as the fraction of total T cells that were SARS-CoV-2-associated. Each spike-specific TCR was assigned to its reactive spike region and to a CD4 or CD8 class using the MIRA data. Log10-transformed breadth and depth values were compared by one-way ANOVA with Sidak's multiple comparisons tests. What TCRdb holds here is the immuneACCESS table cut down to in-frame rearrangements. Part of the clones is not present; checked against another copy, under half of the missing clones reflect an unresolved V gene, and the others are unexplained. That table supplies the V and J calls and clone size; D and trimming were determined from the DNA. This sample is represented by more than 95,000 clones; more than 75% of them were singletons. 2% to 3% of the sample goes to the ten largest clones.

The sample's time point, from its label and the paper: baseline before first vaccination. Vaccinee samples came from UK trials COV001 and COV002, including a single-blind randomized controlled phase 2/3 trial of AZD1222 (ChAdOx1 nCoV-19) in healthy adults. For TCRbeta chain sequencing, PBMC samples from trial participants were taken at day 0 and at day 28 after the second dose. Recombination joined TRBV19 with TRBJ1-5; too little of a D gene remains to name it. This TCR derives from an adult in good health. The specimen was peripheral blood, collected on day 0 of AZD1222 vaccination. The sequenced DNA: TGTGCCAGTAGCGTTTTAGATAATAGCAATCAGCCCCAGCATTTT. It codes for CASSVLDNSNQPQHF.